This T cell receptor beta chain is from a study of T-cell memory formation after mild COVID-19 (dated by TCRdb to about 2021). Background on the whole study: TCR sequence clusters from the two donors were found to be largely donor specific. In a couple of donors, T-cell clones that expanded and contracted after mild COVID-19 were followed by sequencing TCRalpha and TCRbeta repertoires longitudinally. The cohort comprised two young, previously healthy adult volunteers, one female and one male. The full study reports these points: Whether the second-wave clones peaking on day 37 were SARS-CoV-2 specific was not confirmed. Some responding clones were found in pre-infection memory, which suggests that pre-existing cross-reactive memory T cells took part in the SARS-CoV-2 response. Balanced CD4/CD8 phenotypes were observed for clones contracting from day 15 to 85, whereas a bias towards CD4+ was observed for a second wave of clones expanding from day 15 to 37. The study covered only two mild cases, and larger cohorts including severe cases with pre-infection samples were considered necessary. Contracting CD4+ clones were found mainly in CM and EM memory subsets, while CD8+ clones were enriched in EMRA.

The sequencing machine was an Illumina NovaSeq 6000. TCRalpha and TCRbeta cDNA libraries were constructed by 5'RACE with constant-segment primers, with sample barcodes and unique molecular identifiers being introduced. RNA was extracted from every sample with Trizol reagent. Libraries were amplified in two PCR steps, with a second sample barcode and Illumina TruSeq adapters added in the second step. Libraries were sequenced on an Illumina NovaSeq with 2 x 150 bp paired-end reads. The paper's data handling went like this. Reads were demultiplexed and collapsed into UMI-guided consensus sequences with migec v1.2.7. Using mixcr v2.1.11, UMI consensuses were aligned to TRA and TRB V and J templates and then assembled into clonotypes. A clonotype was counted as expanded or contracted only when both edgeR and NoisET called the clonotype significant, with the noise models trained on biological replicates. For edgeR calls, the cutoffs were a false discovery rate-adjusted p below 0.01 and a log2 fold-change threshold of 1. As an exploratory analysis of dynamics, max-normalized trajectories of the 1000 most abundant clonotypes were examined by PCA with hierarchical clustering. Each responding clone was given a CD4 or CD8 phenotype based on the CD4+ and CD8+ repertoires, which had been sequenced separately. TCRdb applied fastp at Q25 and MiXCR to the public reads, then kept only in-frame beta chains. Rows are combined by CDR3 protein, so each entry shows the most common genes and DNA. The V and J calls were not made by the authors but by TCRdb's processing. This sample comprises roughly 250,000 distinct CDR3 sequences, roughly 17% of them detected only once. 3.5% of the sample belongs to the ten largest clones.

This clonotype has only a few counts. This receptor's antigen is unknown. No quality values exist for individual bases; no much larger clone is one base distant. Ficoll-Paque density gradient centrifugation was the method used to isolate PBMCs. The CDR3 numbers 15 residues from cysteine through phenylalanine. Only the CDR3 portion is preserved as DNA: 45 bases, with reading frame beginning at the first base. Trimming accounts for 1 base at V and 5 bases at J, while the number of junction bases matched to no gene is 3. Sequences LGHNA (CDR1) and YNFKEQ (CDR2) are obtained from the germline V gene. This sequence was found in a man aged 18 to 35 who had mild COVID-19 (a few samples of this study predate the infection). The sample titles of this study are shuffled in the database, so cell type and time point are left out; the donor was told from shared clones. The V gene is TRBV4-2 and the J gene is TRBJ2-7; TRBD1 agrees with 12 junctional bases. The sample was PBMCs or a T cell subset sorted from them (not recorded which). The DNA is as follows: TGTGCCAGCAGCCAAGGGGGACAGGGGGCTAACGAGCAGTACTTC. This codes for CASSQGGQGANEQYF.